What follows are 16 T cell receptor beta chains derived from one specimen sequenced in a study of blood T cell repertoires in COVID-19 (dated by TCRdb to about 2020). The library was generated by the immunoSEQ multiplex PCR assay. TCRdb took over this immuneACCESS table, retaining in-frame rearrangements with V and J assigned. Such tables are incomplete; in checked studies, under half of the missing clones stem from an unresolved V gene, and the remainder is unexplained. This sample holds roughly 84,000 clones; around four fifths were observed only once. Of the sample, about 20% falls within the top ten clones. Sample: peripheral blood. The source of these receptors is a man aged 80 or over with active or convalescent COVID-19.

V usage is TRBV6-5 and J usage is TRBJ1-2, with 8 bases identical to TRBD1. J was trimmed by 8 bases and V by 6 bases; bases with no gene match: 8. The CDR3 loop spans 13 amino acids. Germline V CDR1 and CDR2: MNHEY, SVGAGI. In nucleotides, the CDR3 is TGTGCCAGCAGGGAGACAGGGGTCAAGGGCTACACCTTC. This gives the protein CASRETGVKGYTF.

This chain's CDR3 is CASSPTGQGFVEKLFF. The CDR3 nucleotides read TGTGCCAGCAGCCCCACCGGACAGGGTTTCGTTGAAAAACTGTTTTTT. The genes are TRBV7-9 and TRBJ1-4; 8 nucleotides match TRBD1. The CDR3 length is 16 residues. With V trimmed by 5 bases and J by 7 bases, 12 bases remained unmatched. Germline CDR1 is SEHNR and CDR2 is FQNEAQ (reference sequence).

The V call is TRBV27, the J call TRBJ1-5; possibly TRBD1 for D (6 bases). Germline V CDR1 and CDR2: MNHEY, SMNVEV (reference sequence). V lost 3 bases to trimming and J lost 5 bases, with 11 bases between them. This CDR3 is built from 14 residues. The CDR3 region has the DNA TGTGCCAGCAGTTTCCAAGGGGGGGATCAGCCCCAGCATTTT. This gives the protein CASSFQGGDQPQHF.

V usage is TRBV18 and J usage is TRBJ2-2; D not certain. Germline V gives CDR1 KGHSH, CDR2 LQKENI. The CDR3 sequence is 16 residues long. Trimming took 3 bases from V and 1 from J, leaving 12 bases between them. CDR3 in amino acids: CASSPAPRQNTGELFF. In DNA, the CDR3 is TGTGCCAGCTCACCCGCCCCTCGACAGAACACCGGGGAGCTGTTTTTT.

For the CDR3, the DNA is TGTGCCAGCAGCCAAGGACTAGCGGGGGGGCAAAAGACCCAGTACTTC. As protein: CASSQGLAGGQKTQYF. The rearrangement links TRBV3-1 (or the pseudogene TRBV3-2) to TRBJ2-5; 14 bases fit TRBD2. Unmatched junction bases numbered 4, after V lost 1 base and J lost 6 bases. This CDR3 has 16 amino acids. Germline V gene data show CDR1 as LGHDT and CDR2 as YNNKEL (reference sequence).

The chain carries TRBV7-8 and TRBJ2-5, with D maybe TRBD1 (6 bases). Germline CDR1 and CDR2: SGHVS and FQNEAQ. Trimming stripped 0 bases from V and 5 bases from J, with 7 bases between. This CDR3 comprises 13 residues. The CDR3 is CASSLAQGETQYF. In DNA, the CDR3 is TGTGCCAGCAGCTTAGCACAGGGTGAGACCCAGTACTTC. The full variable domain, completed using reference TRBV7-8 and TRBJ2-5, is GAGVSQSPRYKVAKRGQDVALRCDPISGHVSLFWYQQALGQGPEFLTYFQNEAQLDKSGLPSDRFFAERPEGSVSTLKIQRTQQEDSAVYLCASSLAQGETQYFGPGTRLLVL.

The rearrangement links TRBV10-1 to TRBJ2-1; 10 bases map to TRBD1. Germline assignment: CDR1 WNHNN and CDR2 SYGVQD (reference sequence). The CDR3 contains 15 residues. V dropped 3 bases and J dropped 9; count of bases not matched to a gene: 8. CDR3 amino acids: CASSEEGTGVFEQFF. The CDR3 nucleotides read TGCGCCAGCAGTGAAGAGGGGACAGGGGTTTTTGAGCAGTTCTTC.

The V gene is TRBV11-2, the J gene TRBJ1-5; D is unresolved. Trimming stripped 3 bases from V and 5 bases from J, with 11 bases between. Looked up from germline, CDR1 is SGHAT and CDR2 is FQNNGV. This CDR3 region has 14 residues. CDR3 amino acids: CASSFAGGDQPQHF. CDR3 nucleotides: TGTGCCAGCAGCTTCGCCGGAGGAGATCAGCCCCAGCATTTT. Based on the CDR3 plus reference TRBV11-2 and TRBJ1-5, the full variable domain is EAGVAQSPRYKIIEKRQSVAFWCNPISGHATLYWYQQILGQGPKLLIQFQNNGVVDDSQLPKDRFSAERLKGVDSTLKIQPAKLEDSAVYLCASSFAGGDQPQHFGDGTRLSIL.

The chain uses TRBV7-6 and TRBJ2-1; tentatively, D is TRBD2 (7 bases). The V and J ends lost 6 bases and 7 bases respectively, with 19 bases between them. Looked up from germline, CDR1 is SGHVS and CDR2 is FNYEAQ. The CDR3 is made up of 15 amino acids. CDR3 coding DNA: TGTGCCAGCAGTTCCAGAGGGGGGGGCGGTAATGAGCAGTTCTTC. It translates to CASSSRGGGGNEQFF.

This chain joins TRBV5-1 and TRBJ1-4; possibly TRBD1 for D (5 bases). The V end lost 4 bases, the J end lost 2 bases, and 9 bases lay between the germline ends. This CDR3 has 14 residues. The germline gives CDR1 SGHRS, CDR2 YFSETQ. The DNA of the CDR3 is TGCGCCAGCAGCATCAGGGATACTAATGAAAAACTGTTTTTT. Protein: CASSIRDTNEKLFF.

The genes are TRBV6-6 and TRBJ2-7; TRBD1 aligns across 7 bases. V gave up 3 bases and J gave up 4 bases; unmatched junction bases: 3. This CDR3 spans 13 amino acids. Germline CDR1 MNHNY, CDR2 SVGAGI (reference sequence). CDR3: CASSYDRAYEQYV. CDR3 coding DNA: TGTGCCAGCAGTTATGACAGGGCGTACGAGCAGTACGTC.

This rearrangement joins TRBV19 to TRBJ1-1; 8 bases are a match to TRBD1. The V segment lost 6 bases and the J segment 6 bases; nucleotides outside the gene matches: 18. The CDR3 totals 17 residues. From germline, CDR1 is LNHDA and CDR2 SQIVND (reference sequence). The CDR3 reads CASSAYGTGEKGSEAFF. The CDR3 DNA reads TGTGCCAGTAGCGCATACGGGACAGGCGAAAAGGGATCTGAAGCTTTCTTT.

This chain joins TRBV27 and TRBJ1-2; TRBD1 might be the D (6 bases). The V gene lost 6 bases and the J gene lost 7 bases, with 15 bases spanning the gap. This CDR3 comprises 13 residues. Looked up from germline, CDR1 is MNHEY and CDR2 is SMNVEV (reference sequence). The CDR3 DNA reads TGTGCCAGCAGAACAGGGAGTAGAGGTGGCTACACCTTC. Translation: CASRTGSRGGYTF.

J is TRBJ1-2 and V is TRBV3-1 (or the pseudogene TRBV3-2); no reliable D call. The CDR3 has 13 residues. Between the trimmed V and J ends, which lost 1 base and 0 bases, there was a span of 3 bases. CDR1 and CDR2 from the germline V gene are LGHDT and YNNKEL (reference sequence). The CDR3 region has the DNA TGTGCCAGCAGCCAAGTCACTAACTATGGCTACACCTTC. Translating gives CASSQVTNYGYTF.

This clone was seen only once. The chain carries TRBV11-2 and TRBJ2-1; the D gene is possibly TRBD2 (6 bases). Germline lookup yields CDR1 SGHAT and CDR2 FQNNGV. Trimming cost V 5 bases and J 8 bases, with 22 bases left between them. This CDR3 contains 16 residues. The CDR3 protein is CASSMTPGLTEDEQFF. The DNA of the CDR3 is TGTGCCAGCAGCATGACTCCGGGACTGACGGAGGATGAGCAGTTCTTC.

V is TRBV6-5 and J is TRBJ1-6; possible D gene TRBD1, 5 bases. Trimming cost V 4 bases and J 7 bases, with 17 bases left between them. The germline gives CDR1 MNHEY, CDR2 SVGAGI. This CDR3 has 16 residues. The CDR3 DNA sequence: TGTGCCAGCAGTTCCCCTCGCGTCAGGGCCAATTCACCCCTCCACTTT. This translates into CASSSPRVRANSPLHF.